The entry below describes one T cell receptor beta chain. This record belongs to a study of prognosis after radiotherapy for stage I lung cancer. Study at large: The roughly 14 male and more than five female patients were aged about 50 to 95, median around 74 years. Therapy that ran concurrently with stereotactic body radiotherapy was given to no patient. Post-radiotherapy, distant metastases were observed in a handful of patients (median roughly seven months), whereas no significant progression was observed in fewer than 18.

Starting from genomic DNA, TCR beta CDR3 was amplified through two-round multiplex PCR. Initially, in first-round PCR, primers specific to each TRBV and TRBJ gene were used. In TCRdb, the multiplex PCR reads were re-called with MiXCR into one record per CDR3 protein. There are about 34,000 distinct CDR3 sequences in the sample; less than 40% occur only once, and roughly 15% lies in the top ten. The V gene's germline CDR1 is MNHNS and CDR2 SASEGT. The CDR3 has 16 amino acids. Unmatched junction bases numbered 7, after V lost 4 bases and J lost 5 bases. The sequence came from a donor aged 50 or older with non-small cell lung cancer. This chain connects TRBV6-1 to TRBJ2-5; 13 nucleotides agree with TRBD2. The input for sequencing was PBMCs, taken before or after stereotactic body radiation therapy (not recorded which). The CDR3 protein is CASSAGTSGVQETQYF. The CDR3 nucleotides read TGTGCCAGCAGTGCTGGGACTAGCGGGGTCCAGGAGACCCAGTACTTC.